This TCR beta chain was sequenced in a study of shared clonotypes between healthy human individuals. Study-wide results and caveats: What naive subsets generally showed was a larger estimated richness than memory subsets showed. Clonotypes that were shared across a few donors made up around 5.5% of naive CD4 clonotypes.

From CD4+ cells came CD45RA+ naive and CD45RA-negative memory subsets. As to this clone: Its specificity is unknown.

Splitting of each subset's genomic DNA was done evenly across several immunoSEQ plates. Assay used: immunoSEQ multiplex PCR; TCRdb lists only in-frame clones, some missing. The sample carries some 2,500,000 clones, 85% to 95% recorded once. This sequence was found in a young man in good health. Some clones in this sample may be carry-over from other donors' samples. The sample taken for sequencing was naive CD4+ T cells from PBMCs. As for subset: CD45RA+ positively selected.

CDR3 region: CASDGSTGAADTQYF. The CDR3 DNA reads TGTGCCAGCGACGGGTCCACGGGGGCGGCAGATACGCAGTATTTT. This chain uses TRBV28 with TRBJ2-3; possibly TRBD1 or TRBD2 for D (6 bases each). CDR1 is MDHEN and CDR2 is SYDVKM in the germline V gene. This CDR3 has 15 residues. Trimming stripped 8 bases from V and 4 bases from J, with 19 bases between.